This T cell receptor (beta chain) was captured in a study of cytomegalovirus exposure and HLA in healthy donors. Across the study: The platform used for the approximately 130 validation repertoires matched that of the roughly 720 first-cohort repertoires, a later analysis reported.

CDR1 and CDR2 (germline): MNHEY, SVGAGI. V shed 5 bases, J shed 15 bases, and the junction held 6 bases outside the gene matches. The CDR3 extends over 12 amino acids. The count of this clone is one. Here immunoSEQ multiplex PCR was the method, and the copy in TCRdb shows in-frame clones only, minus some. The sample carries 250,000 to 350,000 clones, 75% to 90% recorded once. The donors formed part of the approximately 120-subject validation cohort, distinct from the roughly 600-subject first cohort. The material sequenced was PBMCs. The chain couples TRBV6-5 to TRBJ2-1, with 11 bases fitting TRBD2. The TCR was taken from a young woman in good health and CMV-seronegative. CDR3 nucleotides: TGTGCCAGCAGTCCACTAGCGGGAGTGGCGTTCTTC. This gives the protein CASSPLAGVAFF.